The entry below gives a single TCR beta chain sequence along with its context. The data are from a study of blood T cell repertoires in COVID-19. For the study at large: Italy, Spain and the United States were the sources of the convalescent and acute COVID-19 samples.

The CDR3 consists of 15 residues. CDR1 is LNHDA and CDR2 is SQIVND in the germline V gene (reference sequence). V shed 7 bases and J 7 bases; nucleotides not matched to a gene: 9. Seattle's cohort entered during active infection and was followed longitudinally. In the authors' methods: Quantification of nucleated cells was approximated via reference gene primer amplification. Data came from immunoSEQ multiplex PCR; TCRdb stores just in-frame clones and leaves some out. V and J calls and clone size come straight from that table; D and trimming were deduced from the DNA. The repertoire has some 200,000 clones, roughly nine tenths of them found once; the top ten carry about a tenth.

Sequencing was performed on peripheral blood. This chain connects TRBV19 to TRBJ1-4; 10 bases agree with TRBD1. The receptor comes from a woman in her sixties or seventies with COVID-19, enrolled during active disease. CDR3: CASIQTGGKIEKLFF. In DNA form, the CDR3 reads TGTGCCAGTATCCAGACAGGGGGCAAGATTGAAAAACTGTTTTTT.